This T cell receptor (beta chain) was retrieved from a study of shared clonotypes between healthy human individuals. A CD45RA+ naive subset and a CD45RA-negative memory subset were split from CD4+ cells. Germline CDR1 MGHRA, CDR2 YSYEKL. The CDR3 covers 17 residues. V was pared by 4 bases and J by 0 bases, with 9 bases of the junction left unmatched. Sequencing was performed with immunoSEQ multiplex PCR; in TCRdb, only in-frame clones are kept and a portion is missing. The sample lists 2.3 million or so clones, 93% occurring once. The chain carries TRBV4-1 and TRBJ2-1; 7 positions match TRBD2. Sequences were obtained from naive CD4+ T cells from PBMCs. As to subset: CD45RA+ positively selected. The clonotype originates from a man younger than 35 in good health. Some clones in this sample may be carry-over from other donors' samples. The CDR3: CASSPETSRSSYNEQFF. In nucleotides, the CDR3 is TGCGCCAGCAGCCCGGAGACTAGCAGAAGCTCCTACAATGAGCAGTTCTTC.